The 9 T cell receptor beta chains below come from one sample, sequenced in a study of response to subunit inactivated influenza vaccine. TCRdb passed the RT-PCR reads through MiXCR, listing each CDR3 protein once. The sample contains 150,000 or so distinct CDR3 sequences, around 10% of which appear only once. The sequenced sample was CD8+ T cells sorted from PBMCs, obtained less than 30 months after vaccination. The receptors were gathered from a man between 50 and 70 years old who received an inactivated influenza vaccine.

Concerning this clonotype: The conserved phenylalanine or tryptophan is not found at the CDR3 terminus, so this likely reflects a read error. This chain links TRBV14 with TRBJ1-2; 10 bases map to TRBD1. Trimming cost V 4 bases and J 4 bases; bases outside gene matches: 6. CDR1 is SGHDN and CDR2 is FVKESK in the germline V gene. The CDR3 is 15 residues long. The CDR3 bases are TGTGCCAGCAGCCCAAGGGGGACAGGGGTCTATGGCTACACCCTC. This gives the protein CASSPRGTGVYGYTL.

This clonotype was found a few times. The gene calls are TRBV28 and TRBJ1-1, with D unclear. Germline values: CDR1 MDHEN, CDR2 SYDVKM. The CDR3 has 13 amino acids. Trimming left V 2 bases short and J 1 base short, with 5 bases between. In DNA, the CDR3 is TGTGCCAGCAGTTTAAACTGGAACACTGAAGCTTTCTTT. Its protein is CASSLNWNTEAFF. Full variable domain (rest looked up from reference TRBV28 and TRBJ1-1): DVKVTQSSRYLVKRTGEKVFLECVQDMDHENMFWYRQDPGLGLRLIYFSYDVKMKEKGDIPEGYSVSREKKERFSLILESASTNQTSMYLCASSLNWNTEAFFGQGTRLTVV.

This clonotype occurred a few times. The genes are TRBV27 and TRBJ2-2, with 8 bases lining up with TRBD2. CDR1 and CDR2 from the germline V gene are MNHEY and SMNVEV (reference sequence). The CDR3 sequence is 16 residues long. V shed 9 bases and J 2 bases; nucleotides not matched to a gene: 11. CDR3 in amino acids: CASTITRGANTGELFF. The CDR3 DNA follows: TGTGCCAGTACGATCACGCGGGGGGCAAACACCGGGGAGCTGTTTTTT.

V and J are TRBV7-2 and TRBJ2-5; D could derive from TRBD1 or TRBD2 (5 bases each). Germline-derived CDR1 and CDR2 are SGHTA and FQGNSA. This CDR3 region has 13 residues. The V end was cut by 2 bases, the J end by 4 bases, with 8 bases between. This CDR3 is CASSLRGAETQYF. CDR3 in DNA: TGTGCCAGCAGCTTAAGAGGGGCAGAGACCCAGTACTTC.

Ten or more counts support this clonotype. V is TRBV29-1 and J is TRBJ2-7; D uncertain. Per germline, CDR1 SQVTM and CDR2 ANQGSEA. Trimming removed 7 bases at V and 0 bases at J, with 13 bases between. CDR3 length: 13 amino acids. CDR3 nucleotide sequence: TGCAGCGGGGTTAAAGAAAACTCCTACGAGCAGTACTTC. Translating it yields CSGVKENSYEQYF.

The gene calls are TRBV7-2 and TRBJ2-2, with 11 bases fitting TRBD2. The CDR3 totals 15 residues. CDR1 and CDR2 from the germline V gene are SGHTA and FQGNSA. V lost 3 bases and J lost 8; bases outside the gene matches: 5. As DNA, the CDR3 is TGTGCCAGCAGCTTGTGGCTAGCGGGAGGTGGGGAGCTGTTTTTT. This codes for CASSLWLAGGGELFF.

The chain uses TRBV12-3 or TRBV12-4 and TRBJ2-1; 13 bases map to TRBD2. The CDR3 is 18 residues long. V lost 7 bases and J lost 1; bases outside the gene matches: 10. DNA of the CDR3: TGTGCCAGCAATTTGGGACTAGCGGGGTACACTTCCTACAATGAGCAGTTCTTC. As protein: CASNLGLAGYTSYNEQFF.

This clonotype was observed many times. The chain combines TRBV5-6 with TRBJ2-7, with 9 nucleotides matching TRBD1. The CDR3 is 14 amino acids. V lost 0 bases and J lost 7; bases outside the gene matches: 5. Germline V lookup: CDR1 SGHDT, CDR2 YYEEEE. CDR3: CASSLGTGEWEQYF. For the CDR3, the DNA is TGTGCCAGCAGCTTGGGGACAGGGGAATGGGAGCAGTACTTC.

This clonotype was seen a few times. The rearrangement uses TRBV6-1 and TRBJ1-2; D is perhaps TRBD1 (6 bases). Trimming took 6 bases from V and 5 from J, leaving 19 bases between them. This CDR3 is built from 15 residues. The germline gives CDR1 MNHNS, CDR2 SASEGT. DNA for the CDR3: TGTGCCAGCAGGGGGGCGGCGACAGGCTATTATGGCTACACCTTC. Protein sequence: CASRGAATGYYGYTF.